The 16 T cell receptor beta chains reported below all come from one sample, sequenced in a study of T-cell memory formation after mild COVID-19. TCRdb itself ran the 5' RACE reads through MiXCR, one entry per CDR3 protein. In the table there are about 39,000 distinct CDR3 sequences, about 6.1% of which are singletons. The sample was PBMCs or a T cell subset sorted from them (not recorded which). These receptors were taken from an adult who had mild COVID-19 (a few samples of this study predate the infection). Cell type and time point are not known.

This clonotype showed up many times. The gene calls are TRBV30 and TRBJ1-2, with D unresolved. This CDR3 has 12 amino acids. Germline lookup yields CDR1 GTSNPN and CDR2 SVGIG (reference sequence). V lost 3 bases and J lost 8, with 13 bases in between. This CDR3 reads CAWSGWGSGYTF. Here the CDR3 DNA reads TGTGCCTGGAGCGGGTGGGGTAGCGGCTACACCTTC.

The sample holds many counts of this clonotype. The rearrangement uses TRBV12-3 or TRBV12-4 and TRBJ2-5; D gene uncertain. This CDR3 has 12 amino acids. The ends were cut back, 6 bases at V and 5 bases at J, with 10 bases in the middle. The CDR3 spells CASSSVTETQYF. CDR3 in DNA: TGTGCCAGCAGCTCCGTCACGGAGACCCAGTACTTC.

This clonotype came up a few times. The chain employs TRBV2 and TRBJ2-2; 8 bases match TRBD2. CDR3 length: 16 amino acids. Germline V gene lookup returns CDR1 SNHLY and CDR2 FYNNEI. V lost 7 bases to trimming and J lost 2 bases; unmatched junction nucleotides: 9. CDR3 nucleotide sequence: TGTGCCAGCAAACAGAGGACTAGCAGTAACACCGGGGAGCTGTTTTTT. This translates into CASKQRTSSNTGELFF.

Only a few counts were recorded for this clonotype. The V gene is TRBV7-2, the J gene TRBJ1-1; no clear D gene. Trimming pared 0 bases from V and 0 bases from J, leaving 5 bases between. Germline CDR1 and CDR2: SGHTA and FQGNSA. This CDR3 spans 14 amino acids. This CDR3 reads CASSLAGLNTEAFF. The CDR3 bases are TGTGCCAGCAGCTTAGCAGGCCTGAACACTGAAGCTTTCTTT.

This clonotype showed up many times. The chain couples TRBV20-1 to TRBJ2-7, with 9 bases matching TRBD1. The trim removed 1 base at V and 2 bases at J, leaving 6 bases unmatched. This CDR3 contains 15 residues. From germline, CDR1 is DFQATT and CDR2 SNEGSKA (reference sequence). CDR3 sequence reads: CSARVPGQGPYEQYF. The CDR3 nucleotides read TGCAGTGCTAGAGTACCGGGACAGGGACCCTACGAGCAGTACTTC.

There are many counts of this clonotype. This chain links TRBV7-8 with TRBJ2-7; D might be TRBD1 or TRBD2, each matching 5 bases. Germline loops: CDR1 SGHVS, CDR2 FQNEAQ. The CDR3 length is 14 residues. The V and J ends lost 10 bases and 6 bases respectively, with 22 bases between them. CDR3 bases: TGTGCCACCCATCTCGGACGGGGACCCGGCGAGCAGTACTTC. It is translated as CATHLGRGPGEQYF.

The V call is TRBV7-2, the J call TRBJ2-3, with D perhaps assigned TRBD1 or TRBD2 (7 bases each). There are 16 residues in the CDR3. With 5 bases removed from V and 0 bases from J, the gap between germline ends came to 15 bases. Germline CDR1 SGHTA, CDR2 FQGNSA. DNA of the CDR3: TGTGCCAGCAGCAGGACTAGGGGGCGTAGCACAGATACGCAGTATTTT. Protein product: CASSRTRGRSTDTQYF. Complete variable domain (other parts from reference TRBV7-2 and TRBJ2-3): GAGVSQSPSNKVTEKGKDVELRCDPISGHTALYWYRQSLGQGLEFLIYFQGNSAPDKSGLPSDRFSAERTGGSVSTLTIQRTQQEDSAVYLCASSRTRGRSTDTQYFGPGTRLTVL.

This chain joins TRBV7-8 and TRBJ2-7; 10 positions agree with TRBD2. Germline V gene sequence: CDR1 SGHVS, CDR2 FQNEAQ. The junction had 9 bases not matched to a gene; V was cut back by 5 bases and J by 5 bases. This CDR3 has 15 amino acids. The CDR3 loop reads CASSRSGRASNEQYF. CDR3 nucleotides: TGTGCCAGCAGCCGAAGCGGGAGGGCCTCGAACGAGCAGTACTTC.

This clonotype was detected only a few times. The CDR3 nucleotides are TGTGCCAGCAGTTATAGGGGAGGTGAGCCCCAGCATTTT. Translation: CASSYRGGEPQHF. The chain employs TRBV27 and TRBJ1-5; perhaps TRBD1 as D (5 bases). The germline V gene encodes CDR1 MNHEY and CDR2 SMNVEV (reference sequence). The CDR3 contains 13 residues. Trimming pared 4 bases from V and 8 bases from J, leaving 12 bases between.

This clonotype was observed a handful of times. The chain employs TRBV6-2 or TRBV6-3 and TRBJ1-1; 8 bases align to TRBD1. V was pared by 5 bases and J by 4 bases, with 12 bases of the junction left unmatched. Germline CDR1 reads MNHEY; CDR2 reads SVGEGT. The CDR3 is 16 amino acids. As DNA, the CDR3 is TGTGCCAGCAGTAAGGCCACAGGGGGAGGTATCACTGAAGCTTTCTTT. Its translation: CASSKATGGGITEAFF.

The rearrangement uses TRBV2 and TRBJ1-2, with TRBD1 matching over 7 bases. Per the germline V gene, CDR1 is SNHLY and CDR2 is FYNNEI. This CDR3 is 16 amino acids long. V shed 0 bases and J 2 bases; nucleotides not matched to a gene: 6. This CDR3 reads CASSEAGGRGNYGYTF. CDR3 nucleotides: TGTGCCAGCAGTGAAGCCGGGGGCAGGGGGAACTATGGCTACACCTTC.

This chain joins TRBV5-1 and TRBJ2-2, with unresolved D. The CDR3 covers 14 residues. Between the trimmed V and J ends, which lost 0 bases and 6 bases, there was a span of 9 bases. Germline V gene sequence: CDR1 SGHRS, CDR2 YFSETQ. The CDR3 DNA is TGCGCCAGCAGCTTGGTGTCTCTCCCCGGGGAGCTGTTTTTT. Its translation: CASSLVSLPGELFF.

The V call is TRBV4-2, the J call TRBJ2-1; TRBD2 aligns across 7 bases. This CDR3 has 11 residues. The germline V gene encodes CDR1 LGHNA and CDR2 YNFKEQ. J gave up 8 bases and V 5 bases, and 0 bases lay outside the gene matches. The CDR3 DNA is TGTGCCAGCAGCGGGGGGGATGAGCAGTTCTTC. As protein: CASSGGDEQFF.

This clonotype showed up just a few times. This sequence joins TRBV11-3 and TRBJ2-7; unclear D gene. The CDR3 runs 13 residues. V lost 6 bases, J lost 1 base, and 10 bases lay in between. Germline CDR1 and CDR2: SGHNT and YENEEA. The chain's CDR3 is CASSFGESYEQYF. CDR3 coding DNA: TGTGCCAGCAGTTTTGGAGAATCCTACGAGCAGTACTTC.

In its sample, this clonotype was seen many times. This chain connects TRBV20-1 to TRBJ2-1; D unresolved. CDR1 DFQATT and CDR2 SNEGSKA come from the germline V gene (reference sequence). Trimming cost V 0 bases and J 7 bases, with 10 bases left between them. CDR3 length: 13 residues. CDR3 sequence reads: CSARDMGSNEQFF. CDR3 in DNA: TGCAGTGCTAGAGATATGGGATCGAATGAGCAGTTCTTC.

This clonotype was recorded at least ten times. CDR3 amino acids: CASSPLQGKNEQFF. CDR3 nucleotide sequence: TGTGCCAGCTCACCACTACAGGGGAAGAATGAGCAGTTCTTC. The chain uses TRBV18 and TRBJ2-1; TRBD1 matches 7 bases. The J segment lost 7 bases and the V segment lost 1 base, leaving 4 bases of the junction unmatched. This CDR3 is built from 14 residues. Germline V CDR1 and CDR2: KGHSH, LQKENI.